These 24 T cell receptor beta chains came from one sample sequenced in a study of tumor-infiltrating lymphocytes in primary liver carcinoma (dated by TCRdb to 2015 to 2018). The sequencer listed for this sample is Illumina HiSeq 2500. TCRbeta-specific cDNA was reverse-transcribed from approximately 0.5 ug total RNA using a constant-region primer and ProtoScript II reverse transcriptase. Three nested multiplex PCR rounds, following a slightly modified ARM-PCR procedure, were used to build the TCRbeta libraries. Each of the first two PCR rounds ran for nine to eleven cycles and used multiplex TRBV1-TRBV30 forward primers together with a Cbeta reverse primer. The public sequencing data were trimmed at Q25 with fastp and processed into clonotypes with MiXCR by TCRdb, which kept only in-frame beta chains. One record per CDR3 amino acid sequence lists the most common genes and DNA. This sample has 330,000 or so distinct CDR3 sequences in its table, and about 65% of those were observed once. Clones ranked in the top ten supply 6.5% of the sample.

TRIzol reagent was used to extract blood RNA from unsorted whole blood, while the DNeasy Blood & Tissue kit provided the germline DNA. The sequenced material came from peripheral blood. These TCRs come from a man in his forties with primary liver carcinoma and hepatitis B virus infection.

This chain joins TRBV11-2 and TRBJ2-7, with D perhaps TRBD2 (6 bases). CDR3 length: 13 amino acids. The germline CDR1 and CDR2 sequences are SGHAT and FQNNGV. The CDR3 spells CASSPQLAVGLGV. CDR3 bases: TGTGCCAGCAGCCCGCAACTAGCAGTGGGTTTAGGAGTT.

This clonotype has a count of ten or more. The chain uses TRBV10-3 and TRBJ2-7, with 8 bases matching TRBD2. The CDR3 is made up of 12 amino acids. Losses at the gene ends were 4 bases for V and 6 bases for J; bases not matched to a gene: 2. Germline CDR1 is ENHRY and CDR2 is SYGVKD. Here the CDR3 DNA reads TGTGCCATCAGTGGCGGGAGGAGCGAGCAGTACTTC. Protein sequence: CAISGGRSEQYF.

V and J are TRBV11-3 and TRBJ2-3; a possible D gene is TRBD1 (6 bases). Germline CDR1 reads SGHNT; CDR2 reads YENEEA. This CDR3 has 14 amino acids. Between the trimmed V and J ends, which lost 5 bases and 2 bases, there was a span of 11 bases. The chain's CDR3 is CASSRGQLTDTQYF. As DNA, the CDR3 is TGTGCCAGCAGCCGGGGACAACTCACAGATACGCAGTATTTT.

Worth noting for this clonotype: Likely a read error: the CDR3 ends without its conserved phenylalanine or tryptophan. The chain has TRBV29-1 and TRBJ2-5; D may be TRBD1 (6 bases). Looked up from germline, CDR1 is SQVTM and CDR2 is ANQGSEA. The CDR3 sequence is 12 residues long. The CDR3 sequence: CSVEETGQTQYL. CDR3 coding DNA: TGCAGCGTAGAAGAGACAGGACAGACCCAGTACTTA.

In this sample, this clonotype turned up many times. CDR3 in DNA: TGTGCCAGCAGTTACCAGCGGCATAACAATGAGCAGTTCTTC. Amino acids: CASSYQRHNNEQFF. The chain uses TRBV6-6 and TRBJ2-1, with D tentatively TRBD2 (5 bases). V lost 2 bases to trimming and J lost 5 bases, with 10 bases between them. Germline values: CDR1 MNHNY, CDR2 SVGAGI (reference sequence). The CDR3 spans 14 residues.

The chain joins TRBV7-9 to TRBJ1-4; perhaps TRBD1 as D (6 bases). CDR3 length: 13 residues. The ends were cut back, 3 bases at V and 8 bases at J, with 10 bases in the middle. Germline V CDR1 and CDR2: SEHNR, FQNEAQ (reference sequence). The CDR3 protein is CASSLTGWEKLFF. Written as DNA, the CDR3 is TGTGCCAGCAGCTTGACAGGTTGGGAAAAACTGTTTTTT.

This chain links TRBV9 with TRBJ2-3; D uncertain. V gave up 0 bases and J gave up 4 bases, with 9 bases separating them. Germline CDR1 and CDR2: SGDLS and YYNGEE. The CDR3 runs to 14 residues. CDR3 sequence reads: CASSVGASSDTQYF. DNA of the CDR3: TGTGCCAGCAGCGTAGGGGCTAGTTCAGATACGCAGTATTTT.

Concerning this clonotype itself: One junction end does not reproduce the germline sequence, and a read error may be involved. This rearrangement joins TRBV13 to TRBJ2-3; D is possibly TRBD1 or TRBD2 (7 bases each). The CDR3 totals 16 residues. Germline assignment: CDR1 PRHDT and CDR2 FYEKMQ (reference sequence). CDR3 nucleotide sequence: TGTGCCAGCAGCCCAGCGGGACAGAGGACAACAGATGCGCAGTATTTT. It yields the protein CASSPAGQRTTDAQYF. The full variable domain, its missing parts supplied by reference TRBV13 and TRBJ2-3, is AAGVIQSPRHLIKEKRETATLKCYPIPRHDTVYWYQQGPGQDPQFLISFYEKMQSDKGSIPDRFSAQQFSDYHSELNMSSLELGDSALYFCASSPAGQRTTDAQYFGPGTRLTVL.

On this clonotype: One base away lies a much larger clone, so this may be a sequencing read error. No conserved phenylalanine or tryptophan is present at the end of the CDR3, so a read error is the likely explanation. This chain connects TRBV5-1 to TRBJ2-7, with D perhaps given as TRBD1 or TRBD2 (5 bases each). V lost 4 bases and J lost 2, with 10 bases in between. The length of the CDR3 is 13 residues. Per germline, CDR1 SGHRS and CDR2 YFSETQ. The CDR3 DNA is TGCGCCAGCAGCGGGGCCGGGGCCTACGAGCAGTACTTA. Its protein product is CASSGAGAYEQYL.

On this clonotype: At one of its ends the junction is not consistent with the germline gene, which may arise from a read error. The rearrangement joins TRBV2 to TRBJ2-1; perhaps D is TRBD1 or TRBD2 (5 bases each). The CDR3 sequence is 13 residues long. Germline CDR1 is SNHLY and CDR2 is FYNNEI. The CDR3 bases are TGTGCTAGCAGTGACGTCGGGACCCCTGAGCAGTTCTTC. Protein: CASSDVGTPEQFF.

J is TRBJ1-2 and V is TRBV11-2; D not resolved. From germline, CDR1 is SGHAT and CDR2 FQNNGV. The CDR3 is 13 amino acids. CDR3 in DNA: TGTGCTTGCAGCTTAAAACCGACCTATGGCTACACCTTC. It is translated as CACSLKPTYGYTF.

The J gene is TRBJ1-3, the V gene TRBV6-2 or TRBV6-3; no clear D gene. CDR1 and CDR2 (germline): MNHEY, SVGEGT. CDR3 length: 16 amino acids. Trimming shortened V by 4 bases and J by 0 bases, and 13 bases separated the two germline ends. In DNA form, the CDR3 reads TGTGCCAGCAGTTCAAGGGCGGTTCTCTCTGGAAACACCATATATTTT. Translating gives CASSSRAVLSGNTIYF.

Comment on this clonotype: The junction shows a germline mismatch at one end, possibly a read error. The chain carries TRBV6-1 and TRBJ2-7; D may be TRBD1 (5 bases). Germline V CDR1 and CDR2: MNHNS, SASEGT. The CDR3 runs to 13 residues. This CDR3 is CASTSVGAYERYF. DNA for the CDR3: TGTGCCAGCACCAGTGTTGGGGCCTACGAGCGGTACTTC.

The genes are TRBV11-2 and TRBJ2-7; D assignment may be TRBD1 or TRBD2 (5 bases each). Germline CDR1 reads SGHAT; CDR2 reads FQNNGV. The CDR3 runs 13 residues. Deletions cut 4 bases from V and 7 bases from J, with 14 bases between. CDR3 DNA: TGTGCCAGCAGCTCGGGGACCGTACATGAGCAGTACTTC. This codes for CASSSGTVHEQYF.

This clonotype was detected only a few times. The rearrangement uses TRBV30 and TRBJ2-7; a weak D match, TRBD1 (6 bases). Trimming stripped 2 bases from V and 2 bases from J, with 16 bases between. Germline values: CDR1 GTSNPN, CDR2 SVGIG (reference sequence). The CDR3 has 15 residues. CDR3 in DNA: TGTGCCTGGAGTACTTGGTCGGACAGTACCTACGAGCAGTACTTC. It encodes CAWSTWSDSTYEQYF. Full variable domain (remainder filled in from reference TRBV30 and TRBJ2-7): SQTIHQWPATLVQPVGSPLSLECTVEGTSNPNLYWYRQAAGRGLQLLFYSVGIGQISSEVPQNLSASRPQDRQFILSSKKLLLSDSGFYLCAWSTWSDSTYEQYFGPGTRLTVT.

Concerning this clonotype: Mismatch with germline at one junction end may stem from a read error. The V call is TRBV10-1, the J call TRBJ2-2, with 10 positions matching TRBD1. Germline values: CDR1 WNHNN, CDR2 SYGVQD (reference sequence). This CDR3 comprises 15 residues. CDR3 bases: TGCGCCAGCAGTGAGTTGACAGGGGGCAACAGAGAGCTGTTCTTT. It encodes CASSELTGGNRELFF.

In regard to this clonotype: Relative to the germline gene, one junction end is altered; a read error may explain this. The gene calls are TRBV6-6 and TRBJ1-1, with 10 bases aligning to TRBD1. Germline CDR1 reads MNHNY; CDR2 reads SVGAGI (reference sequence). The CDR3 runs 14 residues. In nucleotides, the CDR3 is TGTGTCAGCAGTTTGACAGGGGGCGAAACTGGAGCTTTCTTT. This sequence encodes CVSSLTGGETGAFF.

About this clonotype itself: The germline gene is not matched at one end of the junction; a read error may be the cause. The genes are TRBV6-6 and TRBJ1-1; D unresolved. Germline values: CDR1 MNHNY, CDR2 SVGAGI (reference sequence). This CDR3 region has 12 residues. For the CDR3, the DNA is TGTGTCAGCAGAGGTATGAACACTGAAGCTTTCTTT. Translating it yields CVSRGMNTEAFF.

The chain is built from TRBV2 and TRBJ2-1; 14 nucleotides agree with TRBD2. CDR1 SNHLY and CDR2 FYNNEI come from the germline V gene. CDR3 size: 17 residues. Losses at the gene ends were 6 bases for V and 6 bases for J; bases not matched to a gene: 10. The chain's CDR3 is CASRIGTSGSNINEQFF. DNA for the CDR3: TGTGCCAGCAGAATCGGGACTAGCGGGAGCAATATCAATGAGCAGTTCTTC.

The CDR3 protein is CASSPRASGNSYEQYF. DNA for the CDR3: TGTGCCAGCAGCCCCCGCGCTAGCGGGAACTCCTACGAGCAGTACTTC. The rearrangement links TRBV7-8 to TRBJ2-7; 9 positions match TRBD2. The CDR3 totals 16 residues. Germline-derived CDR1 and CDR2 are SGHVS and FQNEAQ. V was pared by 5 bases and J by 0 bases, with 8 bases of the junction left unmatched. The whole variable domain, remainder taken from reference TRBV7-8 and TRBJ2-7, is GAGVSQSPRYKVAKRGQDVALRCDPISGHVSLFWYQQALGQGPEFLTYFQNEAQLDKSGLPSDRFFAERPEGSVSTLKIQRTQQEDSAVYLCASSPRASGNSYEQYFGPGTRLTVT.

The chain recombines TRBV6-2 or TRBV6-3 with TRBJ2-1; TRBD2 might be the D (6 bases). The CDR3 covers 13 residues. The V gene's germline CDR1 is MNHEY and CDR2 SVGEGT. Trimming removed 2 bases from V and 12 bases from J, with 14 bases in between. CDR3 nucleotides: TGTGCCAGCAGTTACCGGGAGCGCCCCTGGCAGTTCTTC. As protein: CASSYRERPWQFF.

This clonotype was found many times. The chain has TRBV10-2 and TRBJ2-1; maybe TRBD1 (5 bases). CDR1 WSHSY and CDR2 SAAADI come from the germline V gene. There are 12 residues in the CDR3. Deletions cut 7 bases from V and 6 bases from J, with 10 bases between. This CDR3 is CASTGQSNEQFF. In DNA form, the CDR3 reads TGCGCCAGCACAGGGCAATCCAATGAGCAGTTCTTC.

The chain uses TRBV18 and TRBJ2-7; 7 bases line up with TRBD1. The CDR3 totals 15 residues. The germline gives CDR1 KGHSH, CDR2 LQKENI. V lost 4 bases and J lost 5; bases outside the gene matches: 11. CDR3 residues: CASSLEQGSGDEQYF. The CDR3 nucleotides read TGTGCCAGCTCACTTGAACAGGGGTCCGGCGACGAGCAGTACTTC.

Of note for this clonotype: Being one base from a much bigger clone, this may be a read error. The chain couples TRBV6-2 or TRBV6-3 to TRBJ2-7; no reliable D call. The germline V and J ends were trimmed by 2 bases and 12 bases, with 14 bases remaining between them. The CDR3 runs 12 residues. Germline V lookup: CDR1 MNHEY, CDR2 SVGEGT. CDR3 in DNA: TGTGCCAGCAGTTACCGGATTGGGGAACGGTACTTC. Its translation: CASSYRIGERYF.